In its sample, the clone carrying this T cell receptor beta chain was seen many times. This sample stems from a study of T cells in Graves' hyperthyroidism and ophthalmopathy. Hyperthyroidism was newly diagnosed in patients aged 18 to 65 (duration under 2 months). From RNA transcripts, TCR beta CDR3 regions were amplified. When the TCR CDR3 underwent first-round RT-PCR, the HTBI primer set was used. TCRdb reprocessed the multiplex PCR reads via MiXCR and lists one record per CDR3 protein. The sample lists a few hundred thousand distinct CDR3 sequences, more than 15% seen once, with around 7.3% in the top ten. Sequenced sample: blood. This receptor was identified in a woman aged 25 to 39 with Graves' hyperthyroidism.

Here the CDR3 reads CASSVSLRRNTEAFF. CDR3 sequence (DNA): TGTGCCAGCAGTGTCTCCCTCCGCCGTAACACTGAAGCTTTCTTT. V and J are TRBV2 and TRBJ1-1; D ambiguous. Trimming took off 4 bases at V and 2 bases at J, with 14 bases between the two ends. Germline V gives CDR1 SNHLY, CDR2 FYNNEI. The CDR3 loop spans 15 amino acids.